Sequencing of this T cell receptor (beta chain) was carried out in a study of neoadjuvant anti-PD-1 for oral cavity cancer. The table came from immunoSEQ multiplex PCR; TCRdb's copy has only in-frame clones and leaves some out. Found here are 63,000 or so clones, 85% to 90% of them singletons; the top ten hold 2.5% to 3%. Overall study results and limits: PBMC Gini-index clonality exceeded responders' in non-responders post-nivolumab.

With regard to this clone: The antigen remains undetermined.

The CDR3 is 13 amino acids. V lost 2 bases and J 6 bases, leaving 11 bases between the germline ends. The V gene's germline CDR1 is SGHVS and CDR2 FQNEAQ. Stated time point: after neoadjuvant nivolumab, at surgical resection. Blood cells were analyzed directly, without culture or expansion. Sequencing used PBMCs, obtained after nivolumab (anti-PD-1) treatment. This receptor was obtained from a person aged 35-79 years with oral cavity squamous cell carcinoma. V gene TRBV7-8 combines with J gene TRBJ2-7; no clear D. In DNA, the CDR3 is TGTGCCAGCAGCTTACTTGGCAGGTTCGAGCAGTACTTC. It translates to CASSLLGRFEQYF. The full variable domain, with the rest looked up from reference TRBV7-8 and TRBJ2-7, is GAGVSQSPRYKVAKRGQDVALRCDPISGHVSLFWYQQALGQGPEFLTYFQNEAQLDKSGLPSDRFFAERPEGSVSTLKIQRTQQEDSAVYLCASSLLGRFEQYFGPGTRLTVT.